This TCR beta chain came from a study of OX40 agonist ivuxolimab in advanced cancers. At the level of the study: An agonistic human IgG2 monoclonal antibody against OX40 (CD134) was given.

CDR1 is SGHDT and CDR2 is YYEEEE in the germline V gene. Deletions cut 1 base from V and 6 bases from J, with 18 bases between. The CDR3 has 16 amino acids. TCRdb's copy holds only in-frame clones and misses some; the assay was immunoSEQ multiplex PCR. The profile shows 85,000 to 90,000 clones, around 83% of them singletons. The rearrangement links TRBV5-6 to TRBJ2-3; no definite D call. Sample: CD4+ or CD8+ T cells sorted from blood, taken in a trial of the OX40 agonist ivuxolimab. The receptor was isolated from an adult with an advanced solid tumor such as melanoma, head and neck, liver or kidney cancer. The CDR3 DNA sequence: TGTGCCAGCAGCTTGTATGGACCGGGTATGTTGGATACGCAGTATTTT. Encoded protein: CASSLYGPGMLDTQYF.